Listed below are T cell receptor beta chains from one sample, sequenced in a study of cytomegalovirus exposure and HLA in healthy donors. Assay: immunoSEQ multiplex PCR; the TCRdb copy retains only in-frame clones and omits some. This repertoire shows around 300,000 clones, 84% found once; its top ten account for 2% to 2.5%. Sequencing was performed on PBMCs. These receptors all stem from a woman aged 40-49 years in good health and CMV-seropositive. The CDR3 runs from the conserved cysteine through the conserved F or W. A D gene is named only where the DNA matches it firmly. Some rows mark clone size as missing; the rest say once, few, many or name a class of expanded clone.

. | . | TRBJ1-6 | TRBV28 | CASSFMGTLGLHF | TGTGCCAGCAGTTTCATGGGGACTTTAGGTCTCCACTTT
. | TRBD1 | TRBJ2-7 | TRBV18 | CASSPTMVTQGAGYEQYF | TGTGCCAGCTCACCAACGATGGTGACGCAGGGGGCGGGCTACGAGCAGTACTTC
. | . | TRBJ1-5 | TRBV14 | CASSPPTGLLNQPQHF | TGTGCCAGCAGCCCCCCCACAGGGTTACTCAATCAGCCCCAGCATTTT
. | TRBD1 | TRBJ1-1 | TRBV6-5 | CASRDTGAVEAFF | TGTGCCAGCAGAGATACAGGGGCTGTTGAAGCTTTCTTT
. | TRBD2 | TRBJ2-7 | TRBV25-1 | CASSDPAGLVGYEQYF | TGTGCCAGCAGTGACCCCGCGGGACTAGTCGGCTACGAGCAGTACTTC
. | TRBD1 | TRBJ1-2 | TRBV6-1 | CASRAGQGLNYGYTF | TGTGCCAGCAGGGCTGGACAGGGTTTAAACTATGGCTACACCTTC
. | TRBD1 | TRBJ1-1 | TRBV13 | CASSLNRGLNTEAFF | TGTGCCAGCAGCTTAAACAGGGGGTTGAACACTGAAGCTTTCTTT
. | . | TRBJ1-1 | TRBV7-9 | CASSLSLGYTEAFF | TGTGCCAGCAGCTTAAGTCTGGGCTACACTGAAGCTTTCTTT
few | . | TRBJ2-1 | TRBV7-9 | CASDGGSSYNEQFF | TGTGCCAGCGATGGCGGTAGCTCCTACAATGAGCAGTTCTTC
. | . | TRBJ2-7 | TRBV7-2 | CASSPIFDSYEQYF | TGTGCCAGCAGCCCTATCTTTGATTCCTACGAGCAGTACTTC
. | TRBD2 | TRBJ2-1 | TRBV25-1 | CASRSGAGEGYNEQFF | TGTGCCAGCAGATCGGGAGCGGGAGAGGGGTACAATGAGCAGTTCTTC
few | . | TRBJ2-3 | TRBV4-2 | CASSQDLARTDTQYF | TGTGCCAGCAGCCAAGACCTCGCTAGGACAGATACGCAGTATTTT
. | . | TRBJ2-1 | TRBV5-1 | CASYTQGQKNEQFF | TGCGCCAGTTATACCCAGGGACAAAAAAATGAGCAGTTCTTC
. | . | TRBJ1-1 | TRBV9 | CASSKTGQTPLGPEAFF | TGTGCCAGCAGCAAGACAGGTCAAACCCCTCTTGGACCTGAAGCTTTCTTT
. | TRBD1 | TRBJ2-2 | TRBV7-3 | CASSLTPGGSAGELFF | TGTGCCAGCAGCTTAACTCCAGGGGGCTCCGCCGGGGAGCTGTTTTTT
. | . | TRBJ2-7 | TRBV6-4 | CASSPSGGTAHEQYF | TGTGCCAGCAGTCCAAGTGGGGGCACGGCCCACGAGCAGTACTTC
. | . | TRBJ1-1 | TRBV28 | CASSFPRTLRNTEAFF | TGTGCCAGCAGTTTCCCCCGGACTCTTAGGAACACTGAAGCTTTCTTT
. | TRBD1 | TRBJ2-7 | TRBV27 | CASSWTGPYEQYF | TGTGCCAGCAGTTGGACAGGACCCTACGAGCAGTACTTC
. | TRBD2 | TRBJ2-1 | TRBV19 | CASTANVAGGPGEQFF | TGTGCCAGTACCGCCAACGTAGCGGGAGGGCCGGGGGAGCAGTTCTTC
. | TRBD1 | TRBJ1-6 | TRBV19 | CASSPRGQGNSFGNSPLHF | TGTGCCAGTAGTCCAAGGGGACAGGGAAACTCCTTTGGGAATTCACCCCTCCACTTT
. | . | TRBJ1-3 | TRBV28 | CASSFSFGNTIYF | TGTGCCAGCAGTTTCTCCTTTGGAAACACCATATATTTT
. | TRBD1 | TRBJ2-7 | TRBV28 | CASSYGTGAPYEQYF | TGTGCCAGCAGTTACGGGACAGGGGCACCCTACGAGCAGTACTTC
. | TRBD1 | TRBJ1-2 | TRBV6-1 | CASSDRDRDGYTF | TGTGCCAGCAGTGACAGGGACAGGGACGGCTACACCTTC
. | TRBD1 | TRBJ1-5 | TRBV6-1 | CASSETGGSNQPQHF | TGTGCCAGCAGTGAGACAGGGGGTAGCAATCAGCCCCAGCATTTT
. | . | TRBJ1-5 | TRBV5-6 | CASSLYGPNQPQHF | TGTGCCAGCAGCTTATATGGGCCTAATCAGCCCCAGCATTTT
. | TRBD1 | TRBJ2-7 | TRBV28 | CASVDRGTPYEQYF | TGTGCCAGCGTGGACAGGGGGACCCCCTACGAGCAGTACTTC
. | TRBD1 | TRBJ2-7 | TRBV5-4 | CASTTGQGYEQYF | TGTGCCAGCACCACGGGACAGGGATACGAGCAGTACTTC
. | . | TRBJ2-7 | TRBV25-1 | CASRGGSYEQYF | TGTGCCAGCAGAGGGGGTTCCTACGAGCAGTACTTC
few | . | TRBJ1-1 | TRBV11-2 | CASSLEGAYTEAFF | TGTGCCAGCAGCTTAGAGGGCGCATACACTGAAGCTTTCTTT
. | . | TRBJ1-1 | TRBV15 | CATSRTTGLNTEAFF | TGTGCCACCAGCAGAACGACAGGCCTGAACACTGAAGCTTTCTTT